This note documents a single TCR beta chain sequence. Antigen specificity is unknown. The sort gate was single viable CD3+CD4+CD8-CD45RO+ cells for memory CD4+ T cells. The data derive from a study of memory CD4+ T cells and cytomegalovirus serostatus. Study-wide results and caveats: 67 of 164 known CMV-associated TCRbeta sequences appeared in CD4+ memory. The CMV-associated TCR signature appears largely within the CD4+ memory repertoire.

In the original analysis: Out-of-frame sequences were removed, leaving 2,204,828 distinct TCRbeta sequences. Sequencing was performed with immunoSEQ multiplex PCR; in TCRdb, only in-frame clones are kept and a portion is missing. That table supplies the V and J calls and clone size; D and trimming were determined from the DNA. The repertoire holds 40,000 to 45,000 clones, 70% to 80% seen once, with about 0.79% in the top ten. J lost 7 bases, V lost 4 bases, and 10 bases had no gene match. The length of the CDR3 is 15 residues. Germline CDR1 SGHTA, CDR2 FQGNSA. The rearrangement links TRBV7-2 to TRBJ1-5; TRBD1 matches 7 bases. Sequenced: memory CD4+ T cells from blood. The receptor comes from an adult in good health and CMV-seronegative. In DNA, the CDR3 is TGTGCCAGCAGCTCGCTCAAGGGGGCTGGCCAGCCCCAGCATTTT. Protein: CASSSLKGAGQPQHF.